The 15 T cell receptor beta chains below were found in one sample sequenced in a study of blood T cells in healthy people across ages. A J-beta primer mix and a sample-barcoded 5' primer were used in a second PCR of roughly 6 to 12 cycles. TCRdb recomputed calls from the 5' RACE reads with MiXCR, one row per CDR3 protein. The sample lists around 870,000 distinct CDR3 sequences; under 35% were seen once. The specimen sequenced was blood. All receptors derive from a woman at least 80 years old in good health.

This rearrangement joins TRBV20-1 to TRBJ2-2, with 7 bases fitting TRBD1. The CDR3 consists of 15 residues. Germline CDR1 is DFQATT and CDR2 is SNEGSKA (reference sequence). Trimming took 3 bases from V and 6 from J; bases not matched to a gene: 10. This CDR3 reads CSARPTGERSGELFF. CDR3 in DNA: TGCAGTGCTAGGCCTACAGGGGAGAGGTCCGGGGAGCTGTTTTTT.

The chain is built from TRBV12-3 or TRBV12-4 and TRBJ2-1; no definite D call. The J call may be wrong; the DNA end is better matched by TRBJ2-7. This CDR3 has 13 residues. The CDR3 loop reads CASSLRKPYEQYF. The CDR3 DNA reads as TGTGCCAGCAGTTTAAGGAAACCCTACGAGCAGTACTTC.

This clonotype has ten or more counts. The chain joins TRBV15 to TRBJ2-2; D gene unclear. The CDR3 is 13 amino acids. Trimming left V 0 bases short and J 3 bases short, with 2 bases between. Looked up from germline, CDR1 is LNHNV and CDR2 is YYDKDF (reference sequence). Here the CDR3 DNA reads TGTGCCACCAGCAGAGATTACACCGGGGAGCTGTTTTTT. Translation gives CATSRDYTGELFF.

This clonotype was counted ten times or more. The chain carries TRBV6-5 and TRBJ1-6; the D is unclear. Trimming pared 0 bases from V and 6 bases from J, leaving 9 bases between. Germline-derived CDR1 and CDR2 are MNHEY and SVGAGI. The CDR3 runs to 15 residues. CDR3 bases: TGTGCCAGCAGTTACTCCCGGGAAGGTAATTCACCCCTCCACTTT. This sequence encodes CASSYSREGNSPLHF.

The chain joins TRBV14 to TRBJ2-3; the D gene is possibly TRBD1 (6 bases). The germline gives CDR1 SGHDN, CDR2 FVKESK. Trimming removed 4 bases from V and 5 bases from J, with 16 bases in between. The CDR3 covers 15 residues. The CDR3 DNA sequence: TGTGCCAGCAGCCCTTGGACAGAGGGCTTAGATACGCAGTATTTT. Protein sequence: CASSPWTEGLDTQYF.

This clonotype was counted between two and nine times. V and J are TRBV12-3 or TRBV12-4 and TRBJ1-5, with 10 bases matching TRBD1. The J segment lost 6 bases and the V segment lost 5 bases, leaving 7 bases of the junction unmatched. The CDR3 is 15 amino acids. CDR3 in amino acids: CASSEGQGSFQPQHF. The DNA for the CDR3 is TGTGCCAGCAGTGAGGGACAGGGGTCCTTTCAGCCCCAGCATTTT.

This clonotype was observed at least ten times. J is TRBJ2-1 and V is TRBV2, with D hard to call. The CDR3 extends over 15 amino acids. Germline V CDR1 and CDR2: SNHLY, FYNNEI. V was trimmed by 4 bases and J by 6 bases, leaving 16 bases between them. The CDR3 DNA sequence: TGTGCCAGCAGTGTAGAGGCAGGAGCGAGCAATGAGCAGTTCTTC. This translates into CASSVEAGASNEQFF.

This clonotype was seen at least ten times. The rearrangement uses TRBV15 and TRBJ2-1; D is uncertain. In germline, CDR1 is LNHNV, CDR2 YYDKDF (reference sequence). The CDR3 covers 13 residues. V dropped 0 bases and J dropped 9 bases, with 9 bases sitting between them. Here the CDR3 DNA reads TGTGCCACCAGCAGAGATCAACGTGGTGAGCAGTTCTTC. It specifies CATSRDQRGEQFF.

In this sample, this clonotype turned up a few times. The V call is TRBV5-5, the J call TRBJ2-7; a possible D gene is TRBD2 (5 bases). V was pared by 0 bases and J by 4 bases, with 11 bases between. Germline V lookup: CDR1 SGHKS, CDR2 YYEKEE (reference sequence). The CDR3 is 14 residues long. DNA of the CDR3: TGTGCCAGCAGCTTGGAAGACTACGCTTACGAGCAGTACTTC. Translation: CASSLEDYAYEQYF. Variable domain in full (rest from reference TRBV5-5 and TRBJ2-7): DAGVTQSPTHLIKTRGQQVTLRCSPISGHKSVSWYQQVLGQGPQFIFQYYEKEERGRGNFPDRFSARQFPNYSSELNVNALLLGDSALYLCASSLEDYAYEQYFGPGTRLTVT.

With respect to this clonotype: Germline and junction disagree at one end, which may indicate a read error. This chain connects TRBV24-1 to TRBJ2-5; D not certain. This CDR3 spans 16 amino acids. Germline V gene lookup returns CDR1 KGHDR and CDR2 SFDVKD. CDR3 DNA: TGTGTCACCAGTGATTTGGCCGGTTCGAACCAAGAGACCCAGTACTTC. It codes for CVTSDLAGSNQETQYF.

V gene TRBV7-9 combines with J gene TRBJ1-6; no reliable D call. V was trimmed by 0 bases and J by 7 bases, leaving 10 bases between them. CDR1 and CDR2 from the germline V gene are SEHNR and FQNEAQ (reference sequence). The CDR3 loop spans 15 amino acids. CDR3 region: CASSLAGFWNSPLHF. For the CDR3, the DNA is TGTGCCAGCAGCTTAGCGGGGTTTTGGAATTCACCCCTCCACTTT.

The rearrangement links TRBV7-9 to TRBJ2-1; D is possibly TRBD2 (6 bases). Near its end, the DNA agrees better with TRBJ2-7, so the J call may be wrong. This CDR3 spans 15 amino acids. Per germline, CDR1 SEHNR and CDR2 FQNEAQ (reference sequence). CDR3 region: CASSPDGSSYNEQYF. In DNA, the CDR3 is TGTGCCAGCAGCCCCGACGGGAGCTCCTACAATGAGCAGTACTTC.

Comment on this clonotype: A much larger clone lies one base from this, so it may be a read error. CDR3 DNA sequence: TGCAGGGCCAGGGCTAGATTCGGGGGCTACACCTTC. It specifies CRARARFGGYTF. The chain has TRBV20-1 and TRBJ1-2; TRBD1 is a possible D gene (5 bases). CDR1 DFQATT and CDR2 SNEGSKA come from the germline V gene (reference sequence). The CDR3 is made up of 12 amino acids.

This clonotype turned up a few times. The chain combines TRBV29-1 with TRBJ2-5; unclear D gene. The CDR3 runs 12 residues. The V gene lost 7 bases and the J gene lost 4 bases, with 13 bases spanning the gap. Germline V CDR1 and CDR2: SQVTM, ANQGSEA. This chain's CDR3 is CSGDGVVETQYF. CDR3 DNA sequence: TGCAGCGGTGATGGGGTTGTAGAGACCCAGTACTTC.

This clonotype was picked up a small number of times. A read error may be the cause here, since a much bigger clone is one base away. V and J are TRBV5-1 and TRBJ2-1; TRBD1 matches 9 bases. The CDR3 runs 14 residues. The V gene end was trimmed by 3 bases and the J gene end by 7 bases; junction bases not matched to a gene: 5. Germline V CDR1 and CDR2: SGHRS, YFSETQ. CDR3 protein: CASSWGQGMNEQFF. The CDR3 coding sequence is TGCGCCAGCAGCTGGGGACAGGGTATGAATGAGCAGTTCTTC.